These 5 T cell receptor beta chains were sequenced from one sample in a study of shared clonotypes between healthy human individuals. Naive CD8 isolation took CD45RO-negative cells positively selected for CCR7 and excluded terminally differentiated effector memory CD45RA+ cells. The method was immunoSEQ multiplex PCR; TCRdb's version includes in-frame clones alone and lacks a portion of them. In the table there are approximately 810,000 clones, 80% to 95% of which are singletons. The sequencing input was naive CD8+ T cells sorted from blood. Source of these receptors: a man aged 30-40 years in good health.

The V gene is TRBV7-6, the J gene TRBJ2-3; 14 nucleotides line up with TRBD2. CDR3 size: 18 residues. Germline loops: CDR1 SGHVS, CDR2 FNYEAQ. The V segment lost 5 bases and the J segment 4 bases; nucleotides outside the gene matches: 11. CDR3 DNA sequence: TGTGCCAGCAGCCATTATTCCGGGACTAGCGGGAGCGCAGATACGCAGTATTTT. As protein: CASSHYSGTSGSADTQYF.

The CDR3 protein is CASSFRPLLGGDEQFF. For the CDR3, the DNA is TGTGCCAGCAGCTTTAGACCCCTATTGGGCGGGGATGAGCAGTTCTTC. This chain links TRBV5-5 with TRBJ2-1, with D tentatively TRBD2 (6 bases). The V end was cut by 2 bases, the J end by 8 bases, with 20 bases between. From germline, CDR1 is SGHKS and CDR2 YYEKEE (reference sequence). The CDR3 sequence is 16 residues long.

The rearrangement uses TRBV6-6 and TRBJ1-4; 7 bases line up with TRBD1. Germline assignment: CDR1 MNHNY and CDR2 SVGAGI (reference sequence). Unmatched junction bases numbered 2, after V lost 7 bases and J lost 0 bases. This CDR3 region has 14 residues. This chain's CDR3 is CASTGTATNEKLFF. For the CDR3, the DNA is TGTGCCAGCACTGGGACAGCAACTAATGAAAAACTGTTTTTT.

The chain is built from TRBV15 and TRBJ2-1, with D possibly matching TRBD2 (6 bases). In germline, CDR1 is LNHNV, CDR2 YYDKDF (reference sequence). The CDR3 contains 14 residues. With 8 bases removed from V and 2 bases from J, the gap between germline ends came to 13 bases. CDR3 amino acids: CATAVGGTYNEQFF. CDR3 coding DNA: TGTGCCACCGCCGTTGGCGGGACCTACAATGAGCAGTTCTTC.

The chain joins TRBV4-1 to TRBJ2-1, with D unclear. The V gene's germline CDR1 is MGHRA and CDR2 YSYEKL. The CDR3 has 14 residues. Trimming shortened V by 4 bases and J by 4 bases, and 11 bases separated the two germline ends. CDR3 sequence (DNA): TGCGCCAGCAGCCCATCCTCTCGGTACAATGAGCAGTTCTTC. This codes for CASSPSSRYNEQFF.